This T cell receptor beta chain originates from a study of cytomegalovirus exposure and HLA in healthy donors. About this clone itself: Its specificity is unknown.

The CDR3 contains 15 residues. V lost 3 bases to trimming and J lost 4 bases, with 12 bases between them. CDR1 is SGHVS and CDR2 is FNYEAQ in the germline V gene. Broader study findings: Immune exposure was documented only through CMV serostatus.

PCR employed 60 Vbeta and 13 Jbeta primers. Measured with immunoSEQ multiplex PCR; TCRdb has only the in-frame clones, and not every one. The sample includes tens of thousands of clones, 70% to 75% seen only once; the top ten take approximately 21%. This TCR came from a woman in her 30s in good health and CMV-seropositive. The sample comprised PBMCs. The V and J genes are TRBV7-6 and TRBJ1-4; the D gene is possibly TRBD1 (6 bases). DNA of the CDR3: TGTGCCAGCAGCTTGCGTGGACAGTTTAATGAAAAACTGTTTTTT. It specifies CASSLRGQFNEKLFF.